These T cell receptor beta chains were read from a single sample in a study of human T cells and chemical hapten exposure. TCRdb reanalysed the RACE reads using MiXCR and keeps one entry per CDR3 protein. The table has around 130,000 distinct CDR3 sequences, approximately 9% seen once; the top ten hold 1.5% to 2%. What was sequenced was whole blood. The receptors were gathered from a male donor in good health. Some clones in this sample may be carry-over from other donors' samples. Each CDR3 is given with its conserved first and last residue. Fields, in order: J gene, clone size, V gene, D gene, CDR3 DNA, CDR3 protein. A D gene is named only where the DNA matches it firmly. A clone size is listed for some rows: how often the clone was seen (once, few, many), or a class if it is expanded.

j_gene: TRBJ2-7; abundance: -; v_gene: TRBV6-5; d_gene: -; CDR3nt: TGTGCCAGCAGCCCCGCGCCAGGAGCATCCTACGAGCAGTACTTC; CDR3aa: CASSPAPGASYEQYF
j_gene: TRBJ1-2; abundance: few; v_gene: TRBV12-3/TRBV12-4; d_gene: -; CDR3nt: TGTGCCAGCAGTTTATCCCATTATGGCTACACCTTC; CDR3aa: CASSLSHYGYTF
j_gene: TRBJ2-7; abundance: few; v_gene: TRBV7-2; d_gene: TRBD1; CDR3nt: TGTGCCAGCAGCCCGGGGACAGCCCAAGAGCAGTACTTC; CDR3aa: CASSPGTAQEQYF
j_gene: TRBJ2-4; abundance: few; v_gene: TRBV5-1; d_gene: -; CDR3nt: TGCGCCAGCAGCTTGGCAAGGAGCTCTCTGGGGGCCAAAAACATTCAGTACTTC; CDR3aa: CASSLARSSLGAKNIQYF
j_gene: TRBJ1-4; abundance: many; v_gene: TRBV4-1; d_gene: -; CDR3nt: TGCGCCAGCAGCCGGAGACAGCTTAATGAAAAACTGTTTTTT; CDR3aa: CASSRRQLNEKLFF
j_gene: TRBJ1-6; abundance: -; v_gene: TRBV4-3; d_gene: TRBD1; CDR3nt: TGCGCCAGCAGCCAAACAAGACAGGGAAATTCACCCCTCCACTTT; CDR3aa: CASSQTRQGNSPLHF
j_gene: TRBJ2-5; abundance: few; v_gene: TRBV3-1; d_gene: TRBD1; CDR3nt: TGTGCCAGCGCCCGGGGACAGACAGGGCAGGGCCAAGAGACCCAGTACTTC; CDR3aa: CASARGQTGQGQETQYF
j_gene: TRBJ2-3; abundance: many; v_gene: TRBV12-3/TRBV12-4; d_gene: TRBD2; CDR3nt: TGTGCCAGCAGTTCCAGACTAGCCGTGACAGATACGCAGTATTTT; CDR3aa: CASSSRLAVTDTQYF
j_gene: TRBJ1-1; abundance: many; v_gene: TRBV10-3; d_gene: TRBD1; CDR3nt: TGTGCCATAAAGGGACAGGCGAACACTGAAGCTTTCTTT; CDR3aa: CAIKGQANTEAFF
j_gene: TRBJ2-2; abundance: -; v_gene: TRBV27; d_gene: -; CDR3nt: TGTGCCAGCAGTTCCCCCAGTCACACCGGGGAGCTGTTTTTT; CDR3aa: CASSSPSHTGELFF
j_gene: TRBJ2-3; abundance: few; v_gene: TRBV11-2; d_gene: TRBD2; CDR3nt: TGTGCCAGCAGCTCGCGGGGGCTAGCGGGGAACACAGATACGCAGTATTTT; CDR3aa: CASSSRGLAGNTDTQYF
j_gene: TRBJ2-3; abundance: many; v_gene: TRBV29-1; d_gene: -; CDR3nt: TGCAGCCTTGGGGGGGGCTTGGGCACAGATACGCAGTATTTT; CDR3aa: CSLGGGLGTDTQYF
j_gene: TRBJ2-3; abundance: few; v_gene: TRBV7-8; d_gene: -; CDR3nt: TGTGCCAGCAGCTTAACGCGCGGTCGCACAGATACGCAGTATTTT; CDR3aa: CASSLTRGRTDTQYF
j_gene: TRBJ2-3; abundance: few; v_gene: TRBV18; d_gene: TRBD1; CDR3nt: TGTGCCAGCTCACCCGACAGGGGGGCGACAGATACGCAGTATTTT; CDR3aa: CASSPDRGATDTQYF
j_gene: TRBJ2-3; abundance: -; v_gene: TRBV6-5; d_gene: TRBD1; CDR3nt: TGTGCCAGCAGTTGGACAGGGTCAGATACGCAGTATTTT; CDR3aa: CASSWTGSDTQYF
j_gene: TRBJ2-1; abundance: many; v_gene: TRBV7-9; d_gene: -; CDR3nt: TGTGCCAGCAGCCCCGACCACAATGAGCAGTTCTTC; CDR3aa: CASSPDHNEQFF
j_gene: TRBJ1-5; abundance: many; v_gene: TRBV12-3/TRBV12-4; d_gene: -; CDR3nt: TGTGCCAGCGGGGCGGGTCAGCCCCAGCATTTT; CDR3aa: CASGAGQPQHF
j_gene: TRBJ2-5; abundance: -; v_gene: TRBV15; d_gene: -; CDR3nt: TGTGCCACCAGCAGAGATCGGGAAGAGACCCAGTACTTC; CDR3aa: CATSRDREETQYF
j_gene: TRBJ1-1; abundance: few; v_gene: TRBV5-4; d_gene: TRBD1; CDR3nt: TGTGCCAGCAGCTCCGGACAGGGGGCATGGGGGAACACTGAAGCTTTCTTT; CDR3aa: CASSSGQGAWGNTEAFF
j_gene: TRBJ1-6; abundance: -; v_gene: TRBV15; d_gene: -; CDR3nt: TGTGCCACCAGCAGAGACAGGGGAAATTCACCCCTCCACTTT; CDR3aa: CATSRDRGNSPLHF
j_gene: TRBJ2-2; abundance: many; v_gene: TRBV5-4; d_gene: TRBD2; CDR3nt: TGTGCCAGCAGCGTAGCGGGGGGACGCACCGGGGAGCTGTTTTTT; CDR3aa: CASSVAGGRTGELFF
j_gene: TRBJ1-1; abundance: -; v_gene: TRBV29-1; d_gene: -; CDR3nt: TGCAGCGTTGAAGAATTGACAGTCTCCACTGAAGCTTTCTTT; CDR3aa: CSVEELTVSTEAFF
j_gene: TRBJ2-7; abundance: few; v_gene: TRBV27; d_gene: -; CDR3nt: TGTGCCAGCAGTTTTGGAGGGGGGGCCTACGAGCAGTACTTC; CDR3aa: CASSFGGGAYEQYF
j_gene: TRBJ2-5; abundance: few; v_gene: TRBV24-1; d_gene: -; CDR3nt: TGTGCCACCAGTGATTCCTCCGGGCCCCGGGACCACGGCCCAGAGACCCAGTACTTC; CDR3aa: CATSDSSGPRDHGPETQYF
j_gene: TRBJ2-1; abundance: -; v_gene: TRBV5-1; d_gene: -; CDR3nt: TGCGCCAGCAGCTTCGACAGCCGGAGCTCCTACAATGAGCAGTTCTTC; CDR3aa: CASSFDSRSSYNEQFF
j_gene: TRBJ1-6; abundance: few; v_gene: TRBV3-1; d_gene: -; CDR3nt: TGTGCCAGCAGCCAAGTCGGAGGGACCACCGGGGCACGCTATTCACCCCTCCACTTT; CDR3aa: CASSQVGGTTGARYSPLHF
j_gene: TRBJ1-4; abundance: many; v_gene: TRBV15; d_gene: -; CDR3nt: TGTGCCACCAGCAGACCGGTCGGGGGTAACGGTGAAAAACTGTTTTTT; CDR3aa: CATSRPVGGNGEKLFF
j_gene: TRBJ1-1; abundance: -; v_gene: TRBV10-3; d_gene: -; CDR3nt: TGTGCCATCAGTCCTGGGGCCAGGGAGAACACTGAAGCTTTCTTT; CDR3aa: CAISPGARENTEAFF
j_gene: TRBJ1-5; abundance: -; v_gene: TRBV7-3; d_gene: TRBD1; CDR3nt: TGTGCCAGCAGCTTAAATCGGACAGGAGGGGGGAATCAGCCCCAGCATTTT; CDR3aa: CASSLNRTGGGNQPQHF
j_gene: TRBJ2-7; abundance: -; v_gene: TRBV12-3/TRBV12-4; d_gene: -; CDR3nt: TGTGCCAGCAGTCCACAACGCAGGTTTGATCAGTACGAGCAGTACTTC; CDR3aa: CASSPQRRFDQYEQYF
j_gene: TRBJ2-5; abundance: few; v_gene: TRBV5-8; d_gene: -; CDR3nt: TGTGCCAGCAGCTTCGAAGCGTTACAAGAGATGTCCCAGTACTTC; CDR3aa: CASSFEALQEMSQYF
j_gene: TRBJ2-2; abundance: few; v_gene: TRBV7-9; d_gene: -; CDR3nt: TGTGCCAGCAGCTTCAAACAAGCGAACACCGGGGAGCTGTTTTTT; CDR3aa: CASSFKQANTGELFF
j_gene: TRBJ2-1; abundance: many; v_gene: TRBV18; d_gene: -; CDR3nt: TGTGCCAGCTCACCACCGCTCATCTACAATGAGCAGTTCTTC; CDR3aa: CASSPPLIYNEQFF
j_gene: TRBJ2-3; abundance: -; v_gene: TRBV7-2; d_gene: TRBD2; CDR3nt: TGTGCCAGCAGCTTAGTGCGGGAGGCAGATACGCAGTATTTT; CDR3aa: CASSLVREADTQYF
j_gene: TRBJ1-2; abundance: few; v_gene: TRBV19; d_gene: TRBD1; CDR3nt: TGTGCCAGTAGCTCGGGACAGGGACCAGGCTTAAGTGGCTACACCTTC; CDR3aa: CASSSGQGPGLSGYTF
j_gene: TRBJ1-2; abundance: many; v_gene: TRBV14; d_gene: -; CDR3nt: TGTGCCAGCAGCCAAGATATTACAGGAGACTATGGCTACACCTTC; CDR3aa: CASSQDITGDYGYTF
j_gene: TRBJ2-4; abundance: few; v_gene: TRBV29-1; d_gene: TRBD2; CDR3nt: TGCAGCGTTGAAGATTGGGCTCCGGGGGGGAACATTCAGTACTTC; CDR3aa: CSVEDWAPGGNIQYF
j_gene: TRBJ1-1; abundance: -; v_gene: TRBV12-3/TRBV12-4; d_gene: TRBD1; CDR3nt: TGTGCCAGCAGTAGGGACAGTTTGAACACTGAAGCTTTCTTT; CDR3aa: CASSRDSLNTEAFF
j_gene: TRBJ1-3; abundance: many; v_gene: TRBV12-3/TRBV12-4; d_gene: -; CDR3nt: TGTGCCAGCAGTTTATGGGGGGCGACTGGAAACACCATATATTTT; CDR3aa: CASSLWGATGNTIYF
j_gene: TRBJ1-5; abundance: few; v_gene: TRBV20-1; d_gene: -; CDR3nt: TGCAGTGCTAGAGTTCCCCAACCGAATCAGCCCCAGCATTTT; CDR3aa: CSARVPQPNQPQHF
j_gene: TRBJ2-3; abundance: -; v_gene: TRBV12-3/TRBV12-4; d_gene: TRBD2; CDR3nt: TGTGCCAGCAGCTCTCGTTCAAAGTTAGCGGGGACCACAGATACGCAGTATTTT; CDR3aa: CASSSRSKLAGTTDTQYF
j_gene: TRBJ2-5; abundance: -; v_gene: TRBV5-1; d_gene: -; CDR3nt: TGCGCCAGCAGCTTGACCTCGATAGAGTACAGCCAAGAGACCCAGTACTTC; CDR3aa: CASSLTSIEYSQETQYF
j_gene: TRBJ1-2; abundance: many; v_gene: TRBV4-3; d_gene: -; CDR3nt: TGCGCCAGCAGCCAAGATCGACAGGTCTCCTATGGCTACACCTTC; CDR3aa: CASSQDRQVSYGYTF
j_gene: TRBJ2-3; abundance: many; v_gene: TRBV10-1; d_gene: -; CDR3nt: TGCGCCAGCAGTGACGGGGCCCGCACAGATACGCAGTATTTT; CDR3aa: CASSDGARTDTQYF
j_gene: TRBJ1-2; abundance: -; v_gene: TRBV5-1; d_gene: TRBD1; CDR3nt: TGCGCCAGCAGCTGGGACAGAGGAAAGGACACCTTC; CDR3aa: CASSWDRGKDTF
j_gene: TRBJ2-2; abundance: few; v_gene: TRBV24-1; d_gene: TRBD1; CDR3nt: TGTGCCACCAGTGTTGGGGACAGAAACACCGGGGAGCTGTTTTTT; CDR3aa: CATSVGDRNTGELFF
j_gene: TRBJ2-7; abundance: many; v_gene: TRBV14; d_gene: -; CDR3nt: TGTGCCAGCAGCCAAGACCCAGGGCCCTACGAGCAGTACTTC; CDR3aa: CASSQDPGPYEQYF
j_gene: TRBJ2-1; abundance: many; v_gene: TRBV5-1; d_gene: -; CDR3nt: TGCGCCAGCAGCTTGGTGGGCTACAATGAGCAGTTCTTC; CDR3aa: CASSLVGYNEQFF
j_gene: TRBJ2-1; abundance: -; v_gene: TRBV4-1; d_gene: -; CDR3nt: TGCGCCAGCAGCCAAGATCTTGAGCAGTTCTTC; CDR3aa: CASSQDLEQFF
j_gene: TRBJ2-4; abundance: -; v_gene: TRBV6-2/TRBV6-3; d_gene: -; CDR3nt: TGTGCCAGCAGCATCCGGGAGGCCAAAAACATTCAGTACTTC; CDR3aa: CASSIREAKNIQYF
j_gene: TRBJ1-1; abundance: -; v_gene: TRBV5-1; d_gene: -; CDR3nt: TGCGCCAGCAGCTTGGATACGGGCCGACTGAACACTGAAGCTTTCTTT; CDR3aa: CASSLDTGRLNTEAFF
j_gene: TRBJ2-2; abundance: few; v_gene: TRBV20-1; d_gene: TRBD2; CDR3nt: TGCAGTGCTAGAGCTCCCGGGACTAGCGGGGTGGGGGAGCTGTTTTTT; CDR3aa: CSARAPGTSGVGELFF
j_gene: TRBJ2-1; abundance: few; v_gene: TRBV7-9; d_gene: TRBD2; CDR3nt: TGTGCCACCATACTAGCGGGAGAGAATGAGCAGTTCTTC; CDR3aa: CATILAGENEQFF
j_gene: TRBJ2-6; abundance: many; v_gene: TRBV6-1; d_gene: -; CDR3nt: TGTGCCAGCAGGAGAGCCGGGACAAGGGGATTCTCTGGGGCCAACGTCCTGACTTTC; CDR3aa: CASRRAGTRGFSGANVLTF
j_gene: TRBJ1-6; abundance: many; v_gene: TRBV25-1; d_gene: TRBD1; CDR3nt: TGTGCCAGCAGTGAGACAGGGGGCTTTAATTCACCCCTCCACTTT; CDR3aa: CASSETGGFNSPLHF
j_gene: TRBJ2-6; abundance: -; v_gene: TRBV7-9; d_gene: -; CDR3nt: TGTGCCAGCAGCCAGGGGACATCCTCTGGGGCCAACGTCCTGACTTTC; CDR3aa: CASSQGTSSGANVLTF
j_gene: TRBJ1-1; abundance: few; v_gene: TRBV27; d_gene: TRBD1; CDR3nt: TGTGCCAGCAGTTCCGGGACAGGGGGCCTTATGAACACTGAAGCTTTCTTT; CDR3aa: CASSSGTGGLMNTEAFF
j_gene: TRBJ2-3; abundance: -; v_gene: TRBV18; d_gene: TRBD1; CDR3nt: TGTGCCAGCTCGGACAGGGCCTTAACAGATACGCAGTATTTT; CDR3aa: CASSDRALTDTQYF
j_gene: TRBJ2-3; abundance: few; v_gene: TRBV4-1; d_gene: -; CDR3nt: TGCGCCAGCAGCCAAGAACGATGGAGCACAGATACGCAGTATTTT; CDR3aa: CASSQERWSTDTQYF